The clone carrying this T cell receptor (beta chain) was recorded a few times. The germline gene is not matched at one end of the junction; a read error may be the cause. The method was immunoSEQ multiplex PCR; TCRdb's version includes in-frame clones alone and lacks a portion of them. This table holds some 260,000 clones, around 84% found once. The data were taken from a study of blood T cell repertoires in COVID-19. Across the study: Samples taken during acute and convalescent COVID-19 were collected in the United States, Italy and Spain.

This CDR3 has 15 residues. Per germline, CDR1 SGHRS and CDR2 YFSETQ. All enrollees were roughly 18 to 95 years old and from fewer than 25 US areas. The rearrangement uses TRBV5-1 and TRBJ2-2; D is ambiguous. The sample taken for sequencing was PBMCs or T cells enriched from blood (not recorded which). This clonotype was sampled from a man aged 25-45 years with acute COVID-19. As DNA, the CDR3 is TGTGCCAGCAGCTTGGGCCTCAGTAACACCGGGGAGCTGTTTTTT. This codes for CASSLGLSNTGELFF.